Listed below are T cell receptor beta chains from one sample, sequenced in a study of blood T cell repertoires in COVID-19. Sequenced by immunoSEQ multiplex PCR; TCRdb stores in-frame clones only, minus some. This table holds approximately 360,000 clones, approximately 88% found once. The source material was PBMCs or T cells enriched from blood (not recorded which). The receptors stem from a woman younger than 45 with acute COVID-19. Both conserved end residues are part of each CDR3. A D gene is named only where the DNA matches it firmly.

v_gene,j_gene,d_gene,CDR3aa,CDR3nt
TRBV28,TRBJ1-2,TRBD1,CASSPPSRDRDHRYGYTF,TGTGCCAGCAGTCCCCCATCCCGGGACAGGGATCACCGCTATGGCTACACCTTC
TRBV29-1,TRBJ2-7,-,CSVLDSKSYEQYF,TGCAGCGTCCTCGACAGCAAATCCTACGAGCAGTACTTC
TRBV18,TRBJ1-2,-,CASSKYRGQNYGYTF,TGTGCCAGCTCAAAATACCGGGGACAAAACTATGGCTACACCTTC
TRBV5-1,TRBJ1-6,TRBD1,CASSLEGAGSPLHF,TGCGCCAGCAGCTTAGAGGGGGCGGGTTCACCCCTCCACTTT
TRBV7-2,TRBJ2-1,TRBD2,CASSLEVGGGTEQFF,TGTGCCAGCAGCTTAGAAGTTGGCGGGGGGACTGAGCAGTTCTTC
TRBV7-9,TRBJ1-6,TRBD1,CASSLWGTGRISPLHF,TGTGCCAGCAGCTTATGGGGGACAGGGAGGATTTCACCCCTCCACTTT
TRBV19,TRBJ2-2,-,CASREQVVVGELFF,TGTGCCAGTCGAGAACAGGTGGTGGTCGGGGAGCTGTTTTTT
TRBV14,TRBJ1-1,TRBD1,CASRAGGNTEAFF,TGTGCCAGCAGGGCAGGGGGGAACACTGAAGCTTTCTTT
TRBV10-3,TRBJ2-1,TRBD1,CAIRGTGDNEQFF,TGTGCCATCAGGGGGACAGGGGACAATGAGCAGTTCTTC
TRBV30,TRBJ1-1,-,CAWSSGGGYVTEAFF,TGTGCCTGGAGTTCGGGAGGGGGGTACGTCACTGAAGCTTTCTTT
TRBV5-4,TRBJ1-1,-,CASSMTGWTEAFF,TGTGCCAGCAGCATGACAGGCTGGACTGAAGCTTTCTTT
TRBV30,TRBJ1-5,TRBD1,CAWAGQGNQPQHF,TGTGCCTGGGCAGGACAGGGGAATCAGCCCCAGCATTTT
TRBV6-5,TRBJ2-3,-,CASSYQQGSGTQYF,TGTGCCAGCAGTTACCAACAGGGATCGGGAACGCAGTATTTT
TRBV2,TRBJ2-3,TRBD1,CASRGGQGPDTQYF,TGTGCCAGCAGGGGGGGACAGGGGCCAGATACGCAGTATTTT
TRBV9,TRBJ2-3,-,CASTPGGETTDTQYF,TGTGCCAGCACCCCCGGGGGAGAGACCACAGATACGCAGTATTTT